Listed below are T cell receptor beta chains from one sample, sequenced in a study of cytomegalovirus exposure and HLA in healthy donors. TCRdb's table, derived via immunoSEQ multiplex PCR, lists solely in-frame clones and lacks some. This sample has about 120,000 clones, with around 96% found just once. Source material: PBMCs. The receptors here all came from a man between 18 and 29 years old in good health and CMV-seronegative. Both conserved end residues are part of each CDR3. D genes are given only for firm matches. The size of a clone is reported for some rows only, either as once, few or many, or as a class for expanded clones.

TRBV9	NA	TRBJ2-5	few	CASSASHVQETQYF	TGTGCCAGCAGCGCATCACACGTCCAAGAGACCCAGTACTTC
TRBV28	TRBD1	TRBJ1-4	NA	CASSPRTGAGEKLFF	TGTGCCAGCAGTCCGCGGACAGGGGCTGGTGAAAAACTGTTTTTT
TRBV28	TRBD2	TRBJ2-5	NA	CASSFGLAGGPQETQYF	TGTGCCAGCAGTTTTGGACTAGCGGGAGGGCCTCAAGAGACCCAGTACTTC
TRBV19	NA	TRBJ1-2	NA	CASEEGYGYTF	TGTGCCAGTGAAGAGGGCTATGGCTACACCTTC
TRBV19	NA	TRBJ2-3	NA	CASSAGPGTDTQYF	TGTGCCAGTAGTGCGGGGCCCGGCACAGATACGCAGTATTTT
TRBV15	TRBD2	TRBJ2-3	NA	CATRPGLATDTQYF	TGTGCCACCCGACCGGGACTAGCTACAGATACGCAGTATTTT
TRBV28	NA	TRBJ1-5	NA	CASSYGGGTVGNQPQHF	TGTGCCAGCAGTTATGGCGGAGGGACCGTGGGCAATCAGCCCCAGCATTTT
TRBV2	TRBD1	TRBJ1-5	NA	CASGPDRVNQPQHF	TGTGCCAGCGGGCCGGACAGGGTCAATCAGCCCCAGCATTTT
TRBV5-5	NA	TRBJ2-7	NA	CASSLEGESFYEQYF	TGTGCCAGCAGCTTGGAGGGGGAATCATTCTACGAGCAGTACTTC
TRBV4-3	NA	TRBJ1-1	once	CASSRTDAWGGAEAFF	TGCGCCAGCAGCCGAACCGACGCCTGGGGGGGGGCTGAAGCTTTCTTT
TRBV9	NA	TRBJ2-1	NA	CASSLPGSRDEQFF	TGTGCCAGCAGCCTCCCCGGGAGTAGGGATGAGCAGTTCTTC
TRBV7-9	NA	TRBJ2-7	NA	CASWRGPYEQYF	TGTGCCAGCTGGAGGGGCCCCTACGAGCAGTACTTC
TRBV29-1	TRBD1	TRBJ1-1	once	CSAHRDSTEAFF	TGCAGCGCACATCGGGACAGCACTGAAGCTTTCTTT
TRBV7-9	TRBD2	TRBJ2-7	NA	CASSLLAGAGEQYF	TGTGCCAGCAGCTTACTAGCGGGAGCGGGCGAGCAGTACTTC
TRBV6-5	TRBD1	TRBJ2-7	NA	CASSYPKKGQGVEQYF	TGTGCCAGCAGTTACCCGAAGAAGGGACAGGGCGTCGAGCAGTACTTC
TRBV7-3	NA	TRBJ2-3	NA	CASSLLRTASTDTQYF	TGTGCCAGCAGCTTACTCAGGACAGCTAGCACAGATACGCAGTATTTT
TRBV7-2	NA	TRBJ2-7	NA	CASSRRGGYEQYF	TGTGCCAGCAGCCGTAGAGGCGGCTACGAGCAGTACTTC
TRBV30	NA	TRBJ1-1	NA	CAWQADTEAFF	TGTGCCTGGCAAGCTGACACTGAAGCTTTCTTT
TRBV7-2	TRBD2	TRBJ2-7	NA	CASSFPGTRLYF	TGTGCCAGCAGCTTCCCCGGGACTAGGCTGTACTTC
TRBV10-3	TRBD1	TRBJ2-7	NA	CAISEFWDSIYEQYF	TGTGCCATCAGTGAGTTCTGGGACAGCATCTACGAGCAGTACTTC
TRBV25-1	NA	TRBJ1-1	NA	CASSAYTEAFF	TGTGCCAGCAGTGCATACACTGAAGCTTTCTTT
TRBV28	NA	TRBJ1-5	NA	CASSFKATSNQPQHF	TGTGCCAGCAGTTTCAAAGCTACTAGCAATCAGCCCCAGCATTTT